Below are 2 T cell receptor beta chains sequenced from a single sample in a study of cytomegalovirus exposure and HLA in healthy donors. 13 Jbeta primers and 60 Vbeta primers were used for the PCR. TCRdb's table, derived via immunoSEQ multiplex PCR, lists solely in-frame clones and lacks some. Of around 140,000 clones in the sample, roughly 79% were seen once. Specimen: PBMCs. The source of these receptors is a woman aged 40 to 49 in good health and CMV-seronegative.

V and J are TRBV7-2 and TRBJ1-4; D unclear. Germline lookup yields CDR1 SGHTA and CDR2 FQGNSA. The CDR3 is 14 residues long. Trimming took off 2 bases at V and 13 bases at J, with 17 bases between the two ends. In DNA, the CDR3 is TGTGCCAGCAGCTTAAAAGATGGAGGATCAGGACTGTTTTTT. As protein: CASSLKDGGSGLFF. Drawing the rest from reference TRBV7-2 and TRBJ1-4, the complete variable domain is GAGVSQSPSNKVTEKGKDVELRCDPISGHTALYWYRQSLGQGLEFLIYFQGNSAPDKSGLPSDRFSAERTGGSVSTLTIQRTQQEDSAVYLCASSLKDGGSGLFFGSGTQLSVL.

The gene calls are TRBV5-1 and TRBJ2-2, with 11 bases that match TRBD2. V shed 0 bases, J shed 6 bases, and the junction held 10 bases outside the gene matches. The CDR3 totals 18 residues. The germline V gene has CDR1 SGHRS and CDR2 YFSETQ. CDR3 residues: CASSLVTLAGGGSGELFF. The DNA for the CDR3 is TGCGCCAGCAGCTTGGTTACGCTAGCGGGGGGCGGGTCCGGGGAGCTGTTTTTT.